This TCR beta chain was recorded in a study of OX40 agonist ivuxolimab in advanced cancers. Across the whole study: The eligibility criteria allowed prior anti-PD-1, anti-PD-L1 or anti-CTLA-4 therapy, and about 40% had some.

Losses at the gene ends were 5 bases for V and 1 base for J; bases not matched to a gene: 2. The V gene's germline CDR1 is MNHNS and CDR2 SASEGT. The CDR3 extends over 14 amino acids. The repertoire was sequenced with immunoSEQ multiplex PCR; TCRdb's copy has only in-frame clones and lacks some. The sample carries more than 55,000 clones, approximately 79% recorded once. The sequenced sample was CD4+ or CD8+ T cells sorted from blood, obtained in a trial of the OX40 agonist ivuxolimab. The clonotype was recovered from an adult with an advanced solid tumor such as melanoma, head and neck, liver or kidney cancer. This chain connects TRBV6-1 to TRBJ1-1, with 9 bases identical to TRBD1. The CDR3 loop is CASSRDRANTEAFF. CDR3 DNA sequence: TGTGCCAGCAGTCGGGACAGGGCGAACACTGAAGCTTTCTTT.